The T cell receptor (beta chain) described here comes from a study of cytomegalovirus exposure and HLA in healthy donors. This clone has only a few counts. Its antigen is still unknown. General study results and limits: CMV serostatus was the only recorded immune exposure for donors.

Germline lookup yields CDR1 LNHDA and CDR2 SQIVND (reference sequence). V trimming: 5 bases; J trimming: 0 bases; junction bases outside the gene matches: 3. CDR3 length: 14 residues. The PCR used 60 Vbeta and 13 Jbeta primers. Assay: immunoSEQ multiplex PCR; the TCRdb copy retains only in-frame clones and omits some. The data contain approximately 150,000 clones, approximately 60% of them singletons. This sequence joins TRBV19 and TRBJ2-5; 7 bases are shared with TRBD1. This receptor was obtained from a woman in her sixties in good health and CMV-seropositive. Sequenced: PBMCs. CDR3 nucleotide sequence: TGTGCCAGTAGTCAGGGACAGAACCAAGAGACCCAGTACTTC. Protein sequence: CASSQGQNQETQYF. The entire variable domain, with the rest obtained from reference TRBV19 and TRBJ2-5, is as follows: DGGITQSPKYLFRKEGQNVTLSCEQNLNHDAMYWYRQDPGQGLRLIYYSQIVNDFQKGDIAEGYSVSREKKESFPLTVTSAQKNPTAFYLCASSQGQNQETQYFGPGTRLLVL.